These T cell receptor beta chains were read from a single sample in a study of shared clonotypes between healthy human individuals. Measured with immunoSEQ multiplex PCR; TCRdb has only the in-frame clones, and not every one. The table shows a few million clones, with around nine tenths occurring only once. Input material: naive CD4+ T cells sorted from blood. Every receptor here comes from a man between 18 and 35 years old in good health. The CDR3 runs from the conserved cysteine through the conserved F or W. Fields, in order: CDR3 DNA, CDR3 protein, J gene, clone size, CDR3 length, V gene, D gene. The D gene is left open where the match is weak. Expanded clones get a size class; other rows say once, few or many, or leave the size out.

TGTGCCATCAGTGAGCTCGCCGGGGAGCTGTTTTTT,CAISELAGELFF,TRBJ2-2,NA,12,TRBV10-3,NA
TGTGCCAGCAGTGAATCGGGCTATAATTCACCCCTCCACTTT,CASSESGYNSPLHF,TRBJ1-6,NA,14,TRBV25-1,NA
TGCGCCAGCAGCTTGGAGATAGCGGGAGCCTACGAGCAGTACTTC,CASSLEIAGAYEQYF,TRBJ2-7,NA,15,TRBV5-1,TRBD2
TGTGCCAGCCCCGGGGTAAATGAAAAACTGTTTTTT,CASPGVNEKLFF,TRBJ1-4,NA,12,TRBV5-6,NA
TGTGCCAGCAGCGGGCTTGAACTTTCACTGTTTTTT,CASSGLELSLFF,TRBJ1-4,NA,12,TRBV6-1,NA
TGCAGCGTCTACGGTACAGGCATCGGGGAGCTGTTTTTT,CSVYGTGIGELFF,TRBJ2-2,NA,13,TRBV29-1,NA
TGTGCCAGCAGTGGGGACATAATTTTTGGCTACACCTTC,CASSGDIIFGYTF,TRBJ1-2,NA,13,TRBV27,NA
TGTGCCAGCAGCACCCTAGCGGAGGGGTTCCCAGATACGCAGTATTTT,CASSTLAEGFPDTQYF,TRBJ2-3,NA,16,TRBV7-8,TRBD2
TGTGCCAGCAGCGTTCGGGACAGGGTAACCACAGATACGCAGTATTTT,CASSVRDRVTTDTQYF,TRBJ2-3,NA,16,TRBV9,TRBD1
TGTGCCAGCAGGAGAACGAACACTGAAGCTTTCTTT,CASRRTNTEAFF,TRBJ1-1,NA,12,TRBV7-9,NA
TGCAGCGTTGGTCAGGGGATAAGCACAGATACGCAGTATTTT,CSVGQGISTDTQYF,TRBJ2-3,once,14,TRBV29-1,NA
TGTGCCAGTAGTATAGAGGCTAGCGGGCCCTACGAGCAGTACTTC,CASSIEASGPYEQYF,TRBJ2-7,NA,15,TRBV19,TRBD2
TGTGCCAGCAGTTCAGGGGGGTACACTGAAGCTTTCTTT,CASSSGGYTEAFF,TRBJ1-1,NA,13,TRBV6-1,TRBD1
TGTGCCAGCAGCACATTGGCGTCTGGCAATCAGCCCCAGCATTTT,CASSTLASGNQPQHF,TRBJ1-5,NA,15,TRBV7-8,NA
TGTGCCAGCAGTCCCCGGGCAGGGTGGGCAGATACGCAGTATTTT,CASSPRAGWADTQYF,TRBJ2-3,NA,15,TRBV7-9,NA
TGTGCCAGCAGCGACACCGGGACAGCAAACACAGATACGCAGTATTTT,CASSDTGTANTDTQYF,TRBJ2-3,once,16,TRBV7-2,TRBD1
TGTGCCAGCAGCATAAGTACCGGGACTAGCGGATACAATGAGCAGTTCTTC,CASSISTGTSGYNEQFF,TRBJ2-1,NA,17,TRBV9,TRBD2
TGTGCCAGCAGCTTAGCGGGACAGCAAAATGAGCAGTTCTTC,CASSLAGQQNEQFF,TRBJ2-1,NA,14,TRBV11-2,TRBD1
TGTGCCGGTGCCAGCAGTGGAACATTCCGCTCGAAACTGTTTTTT,CAGASSGTFRSKLFF,TRBJ1-4,NA,15,TRBV6-4,NA
TGTGCCAGCAGTGAAGCGCTTCCAGGGGAAGAGACCCAGTACTTC,CASSEALPGEETQYF,TRBJ2-5,NA,15,TRBV2,NA
TGTGCCAGCAGTTTAGGACAGGGGTGGGTCAATGAGCAGTTCTTC,CASSLGQGWVNEQFF,TRBJ2-1,NA,15,TRBV28,TRBD1
TGTGCCAGCAGCTTAGCGATTAGCGGGGGCCAAGAGACCCAGTACTTC,CASSLAISGGQETQYF,TRBJ2-5,NA,16,TRBV11-1,TRBD2
TGTGCCAGCAGCGGGGAAAAACTGTTTTTT,CASSGEKLFF,TRBJ1-4,NA,10,TRBV7-9,NA
TGCGCCAGCAGCTTGGAGCCCCACCGGGACAGTCCTTATGGCTACACCTTC,CASSLEPHRDSPYGYTF,TRBJ1-2,NA,17,TRBV5-1,TRBD1
TGTGCCAGCAGTTTATGGACAGGGGATTTTAGCAATCAGCCCCAGCATTTT,CASSLWTGDFSNQPQHF,TRBJ1-5,NA,17,TRBV28,TRBD1
TGCGCCAGCAGTCAATTGCCTTCGGGACAAGGACCGAGCTCCTACGAGCAGTACTTC,CASSQLPSGQGPSSYEQYF,TRBJ2-7,NA,19,TRBV23-1,NA
TGTGCCATCAGGCCGGGGGCTACGGATGGCTACACCTTC,CAIRPGATDGYTF,TRBJ1-2,NA,13,TRBV10-3,NA
TGCGCCAGCAGCCAAATGACTGGGGCCTACACAGATACGCAGTATTTT,CASSQMTGAYTDTQYF,TRBJ2-3,NA,16,TRBV4-1,NA
TGTGCCAGCAGCGCGGGGACAGGGGGGAACACCGGGGAGCTGTTTTTT,CASSAGTGGNTGELFF,TRBJ2-2,NA,16,TRBV11-1,TRBD1
TGTGCCAGCAGCTTAGCGGGCGGGGGCTACGAGCAGTACTTC,CASSLAGGGYEQYF,TRBJ2-7,NA,14,TRBV11-2,TRBD2
TGTGCCTGGAACACGCGCGGGGCCCCGGGAGGGGGAGCCAAAAACATTCAGTACTTC,CAWNTRGAPGGGAKNIQYF,TRBJ2-4,NA,19,TRBV30,TRBD2
TGCGCCAGCAGTGCTGCCTACGAGCAGTACTTC,CASSAAYEQYF,TRBJ2-7,NA,11,TRBV5-1,NA
TGTGCCAGCAGCGGATCAGCGGGAGGGCCCTCCAATGAGCAGTTCTTC,CASSGSAGGPSNEQFF,TRBJ2-1,NA,16,TRBV9,TRBD2
TGTGCCAGTTCCGGGGCTTCCACCCTCTCTGGGGCCAACGTCCTGACTTTC,CASSGASTLSGANVLTF,TRBJ2-6,NA,17,TRBV19,NA
TGTGCCAGCTCCCCAGGGAGGGGAACATACGAGCAGTACTTC,CASSPGRGTYEQYF,TRBJ2-7,few,14,TRBV18,TRBD2
TGTGCCTGGAAACCGAGTTATACAGGGAAAACTGAAGCTTTCTTT,CAWKPSYTGKTEAFF,TRBJ1-1,NA,15,TRBV30,NA
TGCGCCAGCAGCCCCCGGACAGGGGGCGTTCCAACAAGCACAGATACGCAGTATTTT,CASSPRTGGVPTSTDTQYF,TRBJ2-3,NA,19,TRBV5-1,TRBD1
TGTGCCAGCAGCCCTGGGGTGGACTTTAGCACAGATACGCAGTATTTT,CASSPGVDFSTDTQYF,TRBJ2-3,NA,16,TRBV9,NA
TGTGCCAGTAGTCACGGCAGGGAGAACACTGAAGCTTTCTTT,CASSHGRENTEAFF,TRBJ1-1,NA,14,TRBV19,NA
TGTGCCAGCAGCTCTGGGACTAGCGGGAGCAACTACGAGCAGTACTTC,CASSSGTSGSNYEQYF,TRBJ2-7,NA,16,TRBV5-5,TRBD2
TGTGCCAGCAGAGGGAGCTACAGCCGGGAGACCCAGTACTTC,CASRGSYSRETQYF,TRBJ2-5,NA,14,TRBV5-8,NA
TGTGCCAGCAGCTTGTTACAGGGTGGCAATCAGCCCCAGCATTTT,CASSLLQGGNQPQHF,TRBJ1-5,NA,15,TRBV5-6,NA
TGTGCCAGTAGTATTCAGGCTAGCGGGAGGGCCCATGAGCAGTTCTTC,CASSIQASGRAHEQFF,TRBJ2-1,NA,16,TRBV19,TRBD2